This T cell receptor (beta chain) is drawn from a study of T cells after posttransplantation cyclophosphamide. This clone was counted ten times or more. Antigen: not known. Broader study findings: Recipient CMV seropositivity and CMV reactivation strongly tracked TRB clonality. Tissue-infiltrating T cells from skin or gut overlapped little with blood T cells. Later blood repertoires were often dominated by clones from the donor CD8+ memory compartment.

Sequencing was performed with immunoSEQ multiplex PCR; in TCRdb, only in-frame clones are kept and a portion is missing. The sample is made up of tens of thousands of clones, none counted only once. On the day of bone marrow donation, the related graft donor provided peripheral blood. This clonotype was sampled from a middle-aged man in good health, CMV-negative, and a related stem cell transplant donor. Sequencing was done on a sample of PBMCs.

CDR3 loop: CASSQGGQGANYGYTF. CDR3 nucleotides: TGCGCCAGCAGCCAAGGGGGACAGGGGGCTAACTATGGCTACACCTTC. The V gene is TRBV4-1, the J gene TRBJ1-2; 11 bases line up with TRBD1. Germline assignment: CDR1 MGHRA and CDR2 YSYEKL. V lost 1 base, J lost 0 bases, and 1 base stayed unmatched. This CDR3 has 16 residues.